This T cell receptor (beta chain) was profiled in a study of response to subunit inactivated influenza vaccine. Findings and caveats of the study: Each seasonal influenza vaccination, the authors suggested, recruits few new T cells.

CDR1 and CDR2 from the germline V gene are DFQATT and SNEGSKA (reference sequence). The CDR3 totals 13 residues. V was clipped by 6 bases and J by 4 bases; unmatched bases: 5. Notes on this clonotype: Its antigen is undetermined.

From the RT-PCR reads, TCRdb called clonotypes with MiXCR, one entry per CDR3 protein. The sample carries around 570,000 distinct CDR3 sequences, 11% recorded once. These data are also associated with another study on T cells expressing NK-cell markers. From that study: Libraries used 5'RACE template switching adding universal primer site and UMIs. Eight donors were sequenced, seven testing HCMV-seropositive and one testing seronegative.

The V call is TRBV20-1, the J call TRBJ1-2, with 10 nucleotides matching TRBD1. The sample was PBMCs from blood, taken on the day of vaccination. The receptor comes from a man between 50 and 59 years old who received an inactivated influenza vaccine. The DNA for the CDR3 is TGCAGTGCGACCGGGACAGGGGCCTATGGCTACACCTTC. Translated: CSATGTGAYGYTF.